This record looks at one TCR beta chain sequence and its context. The antigen is not known. This specimen belongs to a study of T cell repertoires in cytomegalovirus infection. Study information: Public TCR beta signatures were indicative of both CMV infection and a matching HLA type. Study observations and caveats: Pooled public TCR beta family frequency picked out CMV carriers with the relevant HLA. Clonotypes of TCR beta that were HLA-C-restricted and CMV-specific dominated the ex vivo response.

TCRdb processed the reads anew with MiXCR; each CDR3 protein has one entry. The sample records 150,000 to 200,000 distinct CDR3 sequences, under 25% being singletons. Sequencing input: PBMCs. The sequence was obtained from a human donor in good health (CMV status not recorded). Some clones in this sample may be carry-over from other donors' samples.

In nucleotides, the CDR3 is TGCAGTGCTAGAGGGTGGGCTAGCGGGGGGATTTCCTACGAGCAGTACTTC. As protein: CSARGWASGGISYEQYF. The rearrangement joins TRBV20-1 to TRBJ2-7, with 11 bases identical to TRBD2. V gave up 1 base and J gave up 1 base; unmatched junction bases: 9. Germline V CDR1 and CDR2: DFQATT, SNEGSKA (reference sequence). This CDR3 contains 17 residues.